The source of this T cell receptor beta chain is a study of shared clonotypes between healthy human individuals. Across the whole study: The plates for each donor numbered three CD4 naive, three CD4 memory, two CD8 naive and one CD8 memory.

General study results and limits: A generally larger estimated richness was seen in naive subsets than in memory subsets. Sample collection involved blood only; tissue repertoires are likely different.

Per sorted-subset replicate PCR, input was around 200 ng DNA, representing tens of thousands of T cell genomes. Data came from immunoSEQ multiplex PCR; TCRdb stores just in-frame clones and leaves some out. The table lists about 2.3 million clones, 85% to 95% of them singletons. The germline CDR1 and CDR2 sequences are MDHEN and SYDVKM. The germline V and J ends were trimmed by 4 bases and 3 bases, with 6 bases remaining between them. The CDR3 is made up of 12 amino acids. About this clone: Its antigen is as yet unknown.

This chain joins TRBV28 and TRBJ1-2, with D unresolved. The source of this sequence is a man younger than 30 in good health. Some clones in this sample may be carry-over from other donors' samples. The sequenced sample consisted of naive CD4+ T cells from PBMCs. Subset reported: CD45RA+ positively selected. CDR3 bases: TGTGCCAGCAGTTACACGTACTATGGCTACACCTTC. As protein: CASSYTYYGYTF.